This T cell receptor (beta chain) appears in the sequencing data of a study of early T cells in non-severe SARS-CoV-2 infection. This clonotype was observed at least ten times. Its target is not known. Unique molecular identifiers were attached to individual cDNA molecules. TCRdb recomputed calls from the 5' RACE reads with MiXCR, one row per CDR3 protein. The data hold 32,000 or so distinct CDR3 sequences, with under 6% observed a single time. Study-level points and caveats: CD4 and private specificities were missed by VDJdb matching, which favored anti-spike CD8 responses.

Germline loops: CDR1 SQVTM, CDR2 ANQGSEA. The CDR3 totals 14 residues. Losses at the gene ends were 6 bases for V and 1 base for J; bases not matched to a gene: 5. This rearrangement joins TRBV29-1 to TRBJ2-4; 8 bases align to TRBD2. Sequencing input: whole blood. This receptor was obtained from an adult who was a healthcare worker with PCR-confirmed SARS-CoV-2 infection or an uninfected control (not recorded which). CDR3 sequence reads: CSVRGGTAKNIQYF. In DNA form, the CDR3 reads TGCAGCGTCCGCGGGGGGACGGCCAAAAACATTCAGTACTTC.